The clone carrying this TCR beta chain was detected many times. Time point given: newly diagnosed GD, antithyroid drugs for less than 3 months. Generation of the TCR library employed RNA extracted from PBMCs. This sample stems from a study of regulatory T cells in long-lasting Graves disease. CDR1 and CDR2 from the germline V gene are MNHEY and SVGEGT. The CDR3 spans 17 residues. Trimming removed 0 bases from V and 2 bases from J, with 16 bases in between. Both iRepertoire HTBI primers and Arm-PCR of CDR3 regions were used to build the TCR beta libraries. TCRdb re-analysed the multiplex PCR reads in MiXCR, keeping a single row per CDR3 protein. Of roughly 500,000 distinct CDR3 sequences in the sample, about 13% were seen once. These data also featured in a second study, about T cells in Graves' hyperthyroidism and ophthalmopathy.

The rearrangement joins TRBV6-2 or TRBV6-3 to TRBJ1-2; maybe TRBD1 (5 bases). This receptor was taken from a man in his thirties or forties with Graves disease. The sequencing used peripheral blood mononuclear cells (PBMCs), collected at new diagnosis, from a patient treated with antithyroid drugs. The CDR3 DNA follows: TGTGCCAGCAGTTACTCGAGGGACGCAGCGCCGAACTATGGCTACACCTTC. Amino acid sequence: CASSYSRDAAPNYGYTF.